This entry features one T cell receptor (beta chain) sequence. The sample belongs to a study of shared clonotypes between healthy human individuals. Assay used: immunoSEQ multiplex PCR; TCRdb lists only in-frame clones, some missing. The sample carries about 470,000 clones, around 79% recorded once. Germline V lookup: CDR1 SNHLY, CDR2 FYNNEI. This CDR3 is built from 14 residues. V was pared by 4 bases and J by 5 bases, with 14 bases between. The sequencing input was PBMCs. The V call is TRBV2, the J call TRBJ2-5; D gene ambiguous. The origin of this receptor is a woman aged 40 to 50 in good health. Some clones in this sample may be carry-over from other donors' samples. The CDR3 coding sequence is TGTGCCAGCAGTGTTGTAGTTAAAGGGGAGACCCAGTACTTC. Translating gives CASSVVVKGETQYF.